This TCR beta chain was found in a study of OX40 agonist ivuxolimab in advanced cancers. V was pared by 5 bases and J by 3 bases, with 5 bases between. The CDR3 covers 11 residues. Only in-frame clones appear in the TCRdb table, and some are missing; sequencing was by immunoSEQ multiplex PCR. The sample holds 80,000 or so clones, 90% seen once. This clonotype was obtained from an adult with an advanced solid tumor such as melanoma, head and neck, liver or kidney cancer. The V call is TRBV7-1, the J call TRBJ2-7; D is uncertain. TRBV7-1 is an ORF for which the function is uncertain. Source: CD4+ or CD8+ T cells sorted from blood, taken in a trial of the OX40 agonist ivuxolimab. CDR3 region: CASSLYYEQYF. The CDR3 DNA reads TGTGCCAGCAGCCTTTACTACGAGCAGTACTTC.